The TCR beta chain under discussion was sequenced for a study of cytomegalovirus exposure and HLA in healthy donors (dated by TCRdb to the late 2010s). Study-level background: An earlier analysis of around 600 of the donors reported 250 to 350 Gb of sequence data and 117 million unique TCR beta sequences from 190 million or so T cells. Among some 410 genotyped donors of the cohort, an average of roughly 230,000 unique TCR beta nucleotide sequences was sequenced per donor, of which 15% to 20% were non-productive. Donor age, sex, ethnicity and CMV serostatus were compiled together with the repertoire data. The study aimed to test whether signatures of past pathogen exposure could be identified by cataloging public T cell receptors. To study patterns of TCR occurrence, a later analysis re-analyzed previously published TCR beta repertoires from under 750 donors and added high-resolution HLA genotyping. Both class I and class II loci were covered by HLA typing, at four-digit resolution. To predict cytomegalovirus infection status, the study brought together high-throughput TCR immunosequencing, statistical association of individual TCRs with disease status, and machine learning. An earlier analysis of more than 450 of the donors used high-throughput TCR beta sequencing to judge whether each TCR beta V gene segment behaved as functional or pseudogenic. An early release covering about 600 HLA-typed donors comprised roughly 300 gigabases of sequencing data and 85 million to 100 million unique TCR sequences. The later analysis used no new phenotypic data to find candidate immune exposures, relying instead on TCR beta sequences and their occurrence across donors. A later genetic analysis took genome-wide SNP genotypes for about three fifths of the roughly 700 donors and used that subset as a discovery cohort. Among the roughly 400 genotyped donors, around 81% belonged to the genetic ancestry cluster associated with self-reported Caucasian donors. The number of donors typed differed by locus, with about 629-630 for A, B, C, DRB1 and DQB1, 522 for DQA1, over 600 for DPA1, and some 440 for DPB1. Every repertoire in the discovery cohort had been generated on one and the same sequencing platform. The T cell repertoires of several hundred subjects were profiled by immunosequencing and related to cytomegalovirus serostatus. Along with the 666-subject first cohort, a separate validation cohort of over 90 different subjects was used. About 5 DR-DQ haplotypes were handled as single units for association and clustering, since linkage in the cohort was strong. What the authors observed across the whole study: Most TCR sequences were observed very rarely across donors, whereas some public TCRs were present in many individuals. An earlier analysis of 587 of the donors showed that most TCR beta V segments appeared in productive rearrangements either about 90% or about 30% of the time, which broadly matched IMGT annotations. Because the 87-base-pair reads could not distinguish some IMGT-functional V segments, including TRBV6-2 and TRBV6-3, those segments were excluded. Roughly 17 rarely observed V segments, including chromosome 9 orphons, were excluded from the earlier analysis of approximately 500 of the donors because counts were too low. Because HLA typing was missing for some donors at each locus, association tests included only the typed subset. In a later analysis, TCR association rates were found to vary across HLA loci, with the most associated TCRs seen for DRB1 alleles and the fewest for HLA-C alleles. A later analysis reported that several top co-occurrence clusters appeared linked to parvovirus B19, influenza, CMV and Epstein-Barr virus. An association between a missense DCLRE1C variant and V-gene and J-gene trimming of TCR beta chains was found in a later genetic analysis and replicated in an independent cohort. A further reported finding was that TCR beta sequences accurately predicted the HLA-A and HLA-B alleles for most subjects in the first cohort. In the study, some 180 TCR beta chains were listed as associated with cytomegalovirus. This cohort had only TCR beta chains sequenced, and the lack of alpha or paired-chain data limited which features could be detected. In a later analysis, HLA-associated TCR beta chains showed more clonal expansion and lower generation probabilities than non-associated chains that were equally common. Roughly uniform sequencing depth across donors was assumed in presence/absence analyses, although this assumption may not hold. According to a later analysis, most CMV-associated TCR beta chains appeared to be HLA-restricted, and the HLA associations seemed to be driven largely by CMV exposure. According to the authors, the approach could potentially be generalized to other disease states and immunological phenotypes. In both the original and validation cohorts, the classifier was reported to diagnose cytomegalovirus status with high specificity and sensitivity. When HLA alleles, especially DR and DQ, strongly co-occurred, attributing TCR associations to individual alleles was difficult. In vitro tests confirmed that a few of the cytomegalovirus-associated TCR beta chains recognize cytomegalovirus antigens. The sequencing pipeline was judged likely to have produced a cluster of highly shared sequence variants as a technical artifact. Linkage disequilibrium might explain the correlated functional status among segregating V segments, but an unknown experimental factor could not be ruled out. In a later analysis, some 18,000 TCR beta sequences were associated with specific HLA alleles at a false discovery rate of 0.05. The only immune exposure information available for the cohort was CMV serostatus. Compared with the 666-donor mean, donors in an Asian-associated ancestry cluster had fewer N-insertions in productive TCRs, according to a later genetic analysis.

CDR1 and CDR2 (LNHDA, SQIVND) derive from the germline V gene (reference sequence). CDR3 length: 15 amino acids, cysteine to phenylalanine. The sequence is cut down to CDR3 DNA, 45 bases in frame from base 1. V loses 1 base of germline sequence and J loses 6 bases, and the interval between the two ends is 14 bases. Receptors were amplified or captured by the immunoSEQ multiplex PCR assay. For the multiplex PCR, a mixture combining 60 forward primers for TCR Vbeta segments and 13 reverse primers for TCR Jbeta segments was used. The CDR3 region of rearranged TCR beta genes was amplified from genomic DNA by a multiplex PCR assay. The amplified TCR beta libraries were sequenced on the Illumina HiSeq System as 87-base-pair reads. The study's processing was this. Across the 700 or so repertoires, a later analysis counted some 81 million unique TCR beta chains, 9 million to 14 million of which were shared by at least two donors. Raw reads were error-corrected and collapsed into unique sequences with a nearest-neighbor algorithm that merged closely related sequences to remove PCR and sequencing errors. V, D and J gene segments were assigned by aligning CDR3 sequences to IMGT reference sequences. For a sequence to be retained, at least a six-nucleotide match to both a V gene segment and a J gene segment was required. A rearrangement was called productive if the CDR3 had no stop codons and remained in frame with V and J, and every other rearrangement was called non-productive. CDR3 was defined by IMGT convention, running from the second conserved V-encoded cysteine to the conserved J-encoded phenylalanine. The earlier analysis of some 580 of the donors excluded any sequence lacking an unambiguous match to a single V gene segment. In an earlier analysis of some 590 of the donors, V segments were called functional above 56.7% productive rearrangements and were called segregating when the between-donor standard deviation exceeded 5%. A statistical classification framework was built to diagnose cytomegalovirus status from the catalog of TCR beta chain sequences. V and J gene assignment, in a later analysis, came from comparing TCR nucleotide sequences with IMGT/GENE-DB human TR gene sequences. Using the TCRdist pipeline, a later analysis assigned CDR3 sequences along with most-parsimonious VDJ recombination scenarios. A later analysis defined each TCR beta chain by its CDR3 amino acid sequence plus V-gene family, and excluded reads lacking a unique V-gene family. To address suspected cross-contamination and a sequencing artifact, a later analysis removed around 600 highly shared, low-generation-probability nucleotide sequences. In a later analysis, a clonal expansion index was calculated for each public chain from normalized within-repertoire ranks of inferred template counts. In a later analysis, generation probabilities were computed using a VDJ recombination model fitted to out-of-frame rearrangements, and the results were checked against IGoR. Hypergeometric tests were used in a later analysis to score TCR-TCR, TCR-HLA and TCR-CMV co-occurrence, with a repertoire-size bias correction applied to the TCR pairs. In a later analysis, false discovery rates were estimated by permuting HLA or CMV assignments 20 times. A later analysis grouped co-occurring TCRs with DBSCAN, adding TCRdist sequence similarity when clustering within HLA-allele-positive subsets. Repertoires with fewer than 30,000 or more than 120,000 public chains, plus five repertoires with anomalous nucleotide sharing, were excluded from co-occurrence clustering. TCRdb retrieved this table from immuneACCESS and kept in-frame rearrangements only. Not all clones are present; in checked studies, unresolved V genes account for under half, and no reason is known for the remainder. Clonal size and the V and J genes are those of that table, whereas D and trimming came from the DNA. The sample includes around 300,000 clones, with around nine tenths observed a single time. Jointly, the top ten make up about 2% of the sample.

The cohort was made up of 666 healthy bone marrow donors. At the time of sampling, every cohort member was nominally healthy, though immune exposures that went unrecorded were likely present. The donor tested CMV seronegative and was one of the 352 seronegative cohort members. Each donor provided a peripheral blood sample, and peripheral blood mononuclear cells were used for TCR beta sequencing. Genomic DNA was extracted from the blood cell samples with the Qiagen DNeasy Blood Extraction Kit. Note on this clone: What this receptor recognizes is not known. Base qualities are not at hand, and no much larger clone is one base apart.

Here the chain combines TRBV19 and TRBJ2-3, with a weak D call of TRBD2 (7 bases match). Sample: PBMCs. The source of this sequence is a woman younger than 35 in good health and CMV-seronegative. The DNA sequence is TGTGCCAGTAGTATAGGAGGGGGGGCCTGGGATACGCAGTATTTT. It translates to CASSIGGGAWDTQYF.